These 3 T cell receptor beta chains were sequenced from one sample in a study of blood T cell repertoires in COVID-19. The protocol was immunoSEQ multiplex PCR, while the TCRdb copy is restricted to in-frame clones and leaves out a portion. Of a few hundred thousand clones listed, about 86% are singletons. Sequenced: peripheral blood. These receptors were obtained from a woman aged 70-85 years with COVID-19, enrolled during active disease.

This clone was counted between two and nine times. The chain combines TRBV6-1 with TRBJ1-5, with a possible D match to TRBD1 (5 bases). V gave up 1 base and J gave up 6 bases, with 7 bases separating them. Germline V gives CDR1 MNHNS, CDR2 SASEGT. This CDR3 comprises 13 residues. Written as DNA, the CDR3 is TGTGCCAGCAGTGAAGACAGGTTTCAGCCCCAGCATTTT. Translated: CASSEDRFQPQHF.

The rearrangement uses TRBV6-2 or TRBV6-3 and TRBJ2-1; 7 nucleotides line up with TRBD2. This CDR3 contains 15 residues. Losses at the gene ends were 2 bases for V and 7 bases for J; bases not matched to a gene: 8. Germline CDR1 MNHEY, CDR2 SVGEGT. CDR3 residues: CASSYLGLESNEQFF. CDR3 in DNA: TGTGCCAGCAGTTACCTAGGACTAGAATCGAATGAGCAGTTCTTC.

In its sample, this clone was seen a few times. The CDR3 DNA is TGTGCCAGCAGCGCAGTAGCAGGGGGCAGTTCACCCCTCCACTTT. Translated: CASSAVAGGSSPLHF. The J gene is TRBJ1-6, the V gene TRBV7-6, with 8 bases fitting TRBD1. This CDR3 is built from 15 residues. CDR1 is SGHVS and CDR2 is FNYEAQ in the germline V gene. V shed 5 bases, J shed 9 bases, and the junction held 9 bases outside the gene matches.